This T cell receptor (beta chain) was documented in a study of blood T cell repertoires in COVID-19. The protocol was immunoSEQ multiplex PCR, while the TCRdb copy is restricted to in-frame clones and leaves out a portion. Among some 66,000 clones listed, 76% were seen once. J lost 0 bases, V lost 2 bases, and 3 bases had no gene match. CDR3 length: 16 amino acids. Germline V lookup: CDR1 SGHRS, CDR2 YFSETQ. This receptor was taken from a woman aged 80 or older with acute or convalescent COVID-19. The genes are TRBV5-1 and TRBJ2-2; 8 bases agree with TRBD1. The sequenced material came from peripheral blood. The CDR3 sequence: CASSFRGPANTGELFF. CDR3 DNA sequence: TGCGCCAGCAGCTTCAGGGGGCCGGCGAACACCGGGGAGCTGTTTTTT.